A selection of T cell receptor beta chains follows, all from one sample in a study of cytomegalovirus exposure and HLA in healthy donors. The repertoire was sequenced with immunoSEQ multiplex PCR; TCRdb's copy has only in-frame clones and lacks some. The table shows about 73,000 clones, with about 93% occurring only once. Sequenced: PBMCs. These receptors all come from a woman between 18 and 29 years old in good health and CMV-seropositive. Each CDR3 is given with its conserved first and last residue. The D gene is left open where the match is weak. Clone sizes are given selectively: once, few, many, or a class where the clone is expanded.

>TRBJ2-1|-|TRBV7-3|once
CASSFFNEQFF
TGTGCCAGCAGCTTCTTCAATGAGCAGTTCTTC
>TRBJ2-7|-|TRBV29-1|-
CSALRSSGDYEQYF
TGCAGCGCCCTCAGGTCGTCCGGGGACTACGAGCAGTACTTC
>TRBJ2-6|TRBD1|TRBV5-1|-
CASSLGQGASSGANVLTF
TGCGCCAGCAGCTTAGGACAGGGGGCAAGCTCTGGGGCCAACGTCCTGACTTTC
>TRBJ2-2|TRBD2|TRBV5-4|-
CASSSLAEHVNTGELFF
TGTGCCAGCAGCTCACTAGCGGAGCACGTGAACACCGGGGAGCTGTTTTTT
>TRBJ2-7|TRBD2|TRBV7-2|-
CASSSYGTINEQYF
TGTGCCAGCAGCTCATACGGGACTATTAACGAGCAGTACTTC
>TRBJ1-2|TRBD1|TRBV6-1|-
CASSVEQGQMGYTF
TGTGCCAGCAGTGTAGAACAGGGGCAGATGGGCTACACCTTC
>TRBJ1-3|TRBD1|TRBV7-9|once
CASSLGQGSGNTIYF
TGTGCCAGCAGCTTGGGACAGGGGTCTGGAAACACCATATATTTT
>TRBJ2-2|TRBD2|TRBV5-1|-
CASSLKLAGGNTGELFF
TGCGCCAGCAGCTTGAAGCTAGCGGGGGGGAACACCGGGGAGCTGTTTTTT
>TRBJ2-5|-|TRBV6-6|-
CASSYPDYNEETQYF
TGTGCCAGCAGTTATCCGGACTACAATGAAGAGACCCAGTACTTC
>TRBJ2-1|-|TRBV4-3|-
CASSQESQYNEQFF
TGCGCCAGCAGCCAAGAATCCCAATACAATGAGCAGTTCTTC
>TRBJ1-4|-|TRBV19|-
CASNQRGLREKLFF
TGTGCCAGTAATCAACGGGGACTTCGTGAAAAACTGTTTTTT
>TRBJ2-1|-|TRBV19|-
CASSIYPHEQFF
TGTGCCAGTAGTATATATCCCCATGAGCAGTTCTTC
>TRBJ1-4|TRBD1|TRBV6-5|-
CASSGTGLGNEKLFF
TGTGCCAGCAGTGGGACAGGGCTGGGGAATGAAAAACTGTTTTTT
>TRBJ1-1|-|TRBV20-1|-
CSADRNTEAFF
TGCAGTGCAGACAGGAACACTGAAGCTTTCTTT
>TRBJ2-2|-|TRBV7-9|-
CASSLALGGPVTGELFF
TGTGCCAGCAGCTTAGCGCTGGGGGGGCCGGTCACCGGGGAGCTGTTTTTT
>TRBJ1-1|-|TRBV25-1|-
CASSETGRGTEAFF
TGTGCCAGCAGTGAAACAGGGAGGGGAACTGAAGCTTTCTTT
>TRBJ1-5|TRBD1|TRBV19|once
CASSTHRGPQPQHF
TGTGCCAGTAGTACTCACAGGGGGCCTCAGCCCCAGCATTTT
>TRBJ2-2|-|TRBV21-1|once
CASRMELAGGLTGELFF
TGTGCCAGCAGAATGGAACTAGCGGGGGGGCTCACCGGGGAGCTGTTTTTT
>TRBJ2-7|-|TRBV30|few
CAWSKRVGQGGYEQYF
TGTGCCTGGAGTAAAAGAGTTGGGCAGGGCGGATACGAGCAGTACTTC
>TRBJ1-4|TRBD1|TRBV4-2|-
CASSQGVQGGEKLFF
TGTGCCAGCAGCCAAGGAGTACAGGGGGGTGAAAAACTGTTTTTT
>TRBJ2-3|-|TRBV18|-
CASSPTGLDTQYF
TGTGCCAGCTCACCTACAGGGTTAGATACGCAGTATTTT
>TRBJ1-1|-|TRBV6-1|-
CASSDDRAPAFF
TGTGCCAGCAGTGACGACAGAGCCCCCGCTTTCTTT
>TRBJ1-6|-|TRBV12-2|-
CASRLVSGARGSNNSPLHF
TGTGCAAGTCGCTTAGTTTCCGGCGCTCGGGGAAGTAATAATTCACCCCTCCACTTT
>TRBJ1-3|-|TRBV15|-
CATSRTNSKNSGNTIYF
TGTGCCACCAGCAGAACAAACAGTAAAAACTCTGGAAACACCATATATTTT
>TRBJ2-3|TRBD1|TRBV7-8|-
CASSLDRWTDTQYF
TGTGCCAGCAGCCTGGACAGGTGGACAGATACGCAGTATTTT
>TRBJ2-2|-|TRBV6-6|-
CASSYTTGAGELFF
TGTGCCAGCAGTTATACAACGGGGGCCGGGGAGCTGTTTTTT
>TRBJ2-6|TRBD1|TRBV4-1|-
CASSPGQGGDSNVLTF
TGCGCCAGCAGCCCGGGACAGGGGGGTGATAGTAACGTCCTGACTTTC
>TRBJ2-1|-|TRBV9|-
CASSVDSGSYNEQFF
TGTGCCAGCAGCGTAGATTCGGGCTCCTACAATGAGCAGTTCTTC
>TRBJ1-1|-|TRBV7-9|-
CASSGAGGGTEAFF
TGTGCCAGCAGCGGAGCGGGGGGGGGCACTGAAGCTTTCTTT